This T cell receptor (beta chain) was captured in a study of OX40 agonist ivuxolimab in advanced cancers. Libraries were prepared by immunoSEQ multiplex PCR; TCRdb keeps only in-frame clonotypes and omits some of them. Of roughly 87,000 clones in the sample, roughly 93% were seen once. The TCR was taken from an adult with an advanced solid tumor such as melanoma, head and neck, liver or kidney cancer. The material sequenced was CD4+ or CD8+ T cells sorted from blood, taken in a trial of the OX40 agonist ivuxolimab.

The CDR3 protein is CASSSTDNEQFF. The DNA of the CDR3 is TGTGCCAGCAGTTCCACAGATAATGAGCAGTTCTTC. The chain uses TRBV28 and TRBJ2-1; D unresolved. The CDR3 sequence is 12 residues long. The germline V gene has CDR1 MDHEN and CDR2 SYDVKM. Deletions cut 4 bases from V and 7 bases from J, with 8 bases between.